Presented here are 17 T cell receptor beta chains from one specimen sequenced in a study of neurological immune-mediated disorders. TCRdb itself ran the 5' RACE reads through MiXCR, one entry per CDR3 protein. Of about 58,000 distinct CDR3 sequences listed, about 3.5% are singletons. The material sequenced was PBMCs. Every receptor here comes from a young man with multiple sclerosis.

This clonotype has ten or more counts. One end of the junction varies from germline; a read error may be responsible. V usage is TRBV28 and J usage is TRBJ1-5, with TRBD1 matching over 10 bases. The CDR3 sequence is 18 residues long. The V gene's germline CDR1 is MDHEN and CDR2 SYDVKM. CDR3 DNA: TGTGCCAGCAGCCTTGGGACAGGGGCGAGTAATAGCAATCAGCCCCAGAATTTT. It is translated as CASSLGTGASNSNQPQNF.

This clonotype has ten or more counts. The chain has TRBV5-5 and TRBJ2-5; 9 bases are shared with TRBD1. The CDR3 is 16 residues long. Germline V CDR1 and CDR2: SGHKS, YYEKEE (reference sequence). Trimming at V came to 0 bases and at J to 2 bases, leaving 5 bases not matched to a gene. The CDR3 here is CASSLGDRDFQETQYF. For the CDR3, the DNA is TGTGCCAGCAGCTTGGGGGACAGGGATTTTCAAGAGACCCAGTACTTC.

This clonotype was seen ten or more times. The genes are TRBV12-3 or TRBV12-4 and TRBJ1-1; no clear D. The CDR3 is 16 residues long. The V gene lost 1 base and the J gene lost 2 bases, with 14 bases spanning the gap. The chain's CDR3 is CASSLGSTAHNTEAFF. In DNA form, the CDR3 reads TGTGCCAGCAGTTTAGGTAGCACAGCCCATAACACTGAAGCTTTCTTT.

The sample holds many counts of this clonotype. The chain has TRBV28 and TRBJ1-2, with no clear D. The V end was cut by 5 bases, the J end by 2 bases, with 3 bases between. The length of the CDR3 is 11 residues. Per germline, CDR1 MDHEN and CDR2 SYDVKM. The CDR3 loop reads CASSVNYGYTF. The CDR3 nucleotides read TGTGCCAGCAGTGTAAACTATGGCTACACCTTC.

This clonotype has just one count. It may be a read error: a sequence one base away is much more abundant. This sequence joins TRBV6-5 and TRBJ1-1, with TRBD1 matching 7 bases. J lost 1 base, V lost 5 bases, and 1 base had no gene match. CDR1 and CDR2 (germline): MNHEY, SVGAGI. This CDR3 contains 13 residues. CDR3: CASSNRGNTEAFF. The DNA for the CDR3 is TGTGCCAGCAGTAACAGGGGGAACACTGAAGCTTTCTTT.

This clonotype was found a few times. Since a much larger clone is just one base distant, this may be a read error. The chain uses TRBV5-1 and TRBJ2-2; D possibly corresponds to TRBD1 (6 bases). This CDR3 region has 14 residues. Germline V gives CDR1 SGHRS, CDR2 YFSETQ. In DNA form, the CDR3 reads TGCGCCAGCACCTTGGGACAGAACACCGGGGAGCTGTTTTTT. This gives the protein CASTLGQNTGELFF. Full variable domain (remainder filled in from reference TRBV5-1 and TRBJ2-2): KAGVTQTPRYLIKTRGQQVTLSCSPISGHRSVSWYQQTPGQGLQFLFEYFSETQRNKGNFPGRFSGRQFSNSRSEMNVSTLELGDSALYLCASTLGQNTGELFFGEGSRLTVL.

The table lists this clonotype with many counts. The J gene is TRBJ1-2, the V gene TRBV20-1, with no clear D. CDR1 and CDR2 from the germline V gene are DFQATT and SNEGSKA (reference sequence). The CDR3 is 13 residues long. Trimming shortened V by 6 bases and J by 5 bases, and 16 bases separated the two germline ends. CDR3 loop: CSARPADDYGYTF. The CDR3 DNA is TGCAGTGCCCGCCCGGCAGACGATTATGGCTACACCTTC.

This clonotype was observed at least ten times. The genes are TRBV7-9 and TRBJ1-1; 7 bases align to TRBD1. V dropped 5 bases and J dropped 5; count of bases not matched to a gene: 8. From germline, CDR1 is SEHNR and CDR2 FQNEAQ (reference sequence). This CDR3 is 14 amino acids long. The CDR3 loop reads CASSPDRESTEAFF. In nucleotides, the CDR3 is TGTGCCAGCAGCCCCGACAGGGAATCTACTGAAGCTTTCTTT.

This clonotype came up many times. The chain uses TRBV29-1 and TRBJ1-2; 8 bases line up with TRBD1. The length of the CDR3 is 14 residues. The V gene's germline CDR1 is SQVTM and CDR2 ANQGSEA. After removal of 6 bases from V and 3 bases from J, the junction contained 9 bases not matched to a gene. The CDR3 protein is CSVRHTGQDYGYTF. Here the CDR3 DNA reads TGCAGCGTGAGACACACGGGACAGGACTATGGCTACACCTTC.

This clonotype appeared many times. The genes are TRBV4-2 and TRBJ2-1; D call uncertain. The CDR3 loop spans 15 amino acids. Trimming removed 1 base from V and 0 bases from J, with 7 bases in between. Looked up from germline, CDR1 is LGHNA and CDR2 is YNFKEQ. The CDR3 nucleotides are TGTGCCAGCAGCCAAGCCGTGGGCTCCTACAATGAGCAGTTCTTC. This codes for CASSQAVGSYNEQFF.

This clonotype was observed at least ten times. This chain links TRBV5-1 with TRBJ2-1; 8 bases align to TRBD1. Germline trimming cut 0 bases from V and 3 bases from J; bases unmatched to any gene: 2. The germline gives CDR1 SGHRS, CDR2 YFSETQ. CDR3 length: 15 amino acids. The CDR3 sequence is CASSLGGQDYNEQFF. CDR3 nucleotide sequence: TGCGCCAGCAGCTTGGGGGGACAGGACTACAATGAGCAGTTCTTC.

The chain joins TRBV20-1 to TRBJ2-5; 10 nucleotides line up with TRBD2. Germline trimming cut 4 bases from V and 5 bases from J; bases unmatched to any gene: 10. The CDR3 runs 15 residues. Germline V CDR1 and CDR2: DFQATT, SNEGSKA (reference sequence). This CDR3 reads CSAKVAGGIGETQYF. CDR3 bases: TGCAGTGCTAAAGTAGCGGGGGGTATCGGTGAGACCCAGTACTTC.

This clonotype showed up many times. The rearrangement links TRBV5-1 to TRBJ1-1, with 9 bases aligning to TRBD1. Germline CDR1 reads SGHRS; CDR2 reads YFSETQ. This CDR3 spans 14 amino acids. V shed 5 bases and J 5 bases; nucleotides not matched to a gene: 7. CDR3 protein: CASSTGQGGTEAFF. DNA for the CDR3: TGCGCCAGCAGTACGGGACAGGGAGGTACTGAAGCTTTCTTT.

This clonotype was counted a few times. The J gene is TRBJ2-5, the V gene TRBV3-1, with D perhaps being TRBD1 or TRBD2 (6 bases each). The CDR3 is 13 amino acids. V lost 4 bases and J 1 base, leaving 7 bases between the germline ends. Germline-derived CDR1 and CDR2 are LGHDT and YNNKEL (reference sequence). The CDR3: CASSRGAQETQYF. For the CDR3, the DNA is TGTGCCAGCAGCCGGGGGGCCCAAGAGACCCAGTACTTC.

This clonotype was observed at least ten times. The gene calls are TRBV20-1 and TRBJ1-5, with TRBD1 identical over 9 bases. The CDR3 spans 15 residues. Germline V lookup: CDR1 DFQATT, CDR2 SNEGSKA (reference sequence). V lost 0 bases, J lost 7 bases, and 7 bases stayed unmatched. CDR3 sequence: CSARDRDRVRQPQHF. The DNA for the CDR3 is TGCAGTGCTAGAGATCGGGACAGGGTAAGGCAGCCCCAGCATTTT.

Details on this clonotype: Given a much more abundant clone one base away, this may be a read error. V gene TRBV9 combines with J gene TRBJ1-1, with no clear D. Germline V gene sequence: CDR1 SGDLS, CDR2 YYNGEE. This CDR3 is built from 14 residues. Trimming removed 0 bases at V and 0 bases at J, with 6 bases between. The CDR3 coding sequence is TGTGCCAGCAGCGTAGGTACCATGAACACTGAAGCTTTCTTT. It encodes CASSVGTMNTEAFF.

The table lists this clonotype with many counts. CDR3 nucleotides: TGCGCCAGCAGCTTGGGACAGGGGGCTTACAATGAGCAGTTCTTC. Protein sequence: CASSLGQGAYNEQFF. The genes are TRBV5-1 and TRBJ2-1; 10 bases line up with TRBD1. V lost 0 bases to trimming and J lost 4 bases; unmatched junction nucleotides: 1. This CDR3 has 15 amino acids. Germline V gives CDR1 SGHRS, CDR2 YFSETQ.